This T cell receptor beta chain was sequenced in a study of early T cells in non-severe SARS-CoV-2 infection. Study at large: The study sequenced bulk RNA from unsorted whole blood, with chains unpaired. Study findings and constraints: Matching results from VDJdb favored anti-spike CD8 responses, leaving private and CD4 specificities undetected.

Unique molecular identifiers were added to individual cDNA molecules. TCRdb analysed the 5' RACE reads with MiXCR anew, one entry per CDR3 protein. This table has under 90,000 distinct CDR3 sequences, 13% appearing once. The CDR3 has 12 amino acids. Trimming removed 4 bases at V and 11 bases at J, with 14 bases between. Germline V gene sequence: CDR1 MGHRA, CDR2 YSYEKL. This clonotype was counted ten times or more. Its target is unknown. The origin of this receptor is an adult who was a healthcare worker with PCR-confirmed SARS-CoV-2 infection or an uninfected control (not recorded which). Sample: whole blood. The chain couples TRBV4-1 to TRBJ1-1; the D gene is possibly TRBD1 (5 bases). CDR3 protein: CASSPPGGMAFF. CDR3 in DNA: TGCGCCAGCAGCCCCCCCGGGGGGATGGCTTTCTTT.